Reported below is one T cell receptor beta chain. Its antigen has not been determined. No base-level quality is on record; no much larger clone is a single base apart. A case-control design nested within a healthcare worker cohort in London, UK, was used, with weekly nasopharyngeal swab PCR tests and blood sampling performed. Healthcare workers were recruited between 23 and 31 March 2020, during the week of the UK lockdown, and were followed weekly for up to about 16 weeks. The protocol used for the library was 5' RACE. The run used a NextSeq 500. To correct for sequencing error and PCR bias, the TCR library protocol tagged individual cDNA molecules with unique molecular identifiers. Both TCR alpha and beta chains were sequenced, and tight co-correlation was observed between alpha and beta sequence abundances in each sample. In the authors' own workflow: V gene, J gene and CDR3 annotation of TCR sequences was performed with Decombinator V4. TCRs were defined as expanded if a significant change between any two time points was detected under a Poisson model with p below 0.0001. TCR abundances were normalised to the total number of TCRs sequenced in each sample and reported as counts per million. MAIT TCRs were defined by TRAV1-2 paired with TRAJ12, TRAJ20 or TRAJ33, and iNKT TCRs by TRAV10 paired with TRAJ18. VDJdb, accessed 1 November 2021, was searched for CMV, EBV and SARS-CoV-2 annotated TCRs, excluding TCRs annotated for multiple antigens. The public reads were reanalyzed by TCRdb: fastp trimming at Q25, MiXCR alignment, in-frame beta chains only. CDR3 protein sequences are deduplicated, and each keeps its most common genes and DNA. The V and J calls were not made by the authors but by TCRdb's processing. The sample includes 98,000 or so distinct CDR3 sequences, with 11% observed a single time. The ten largest make up around 5.1% of the sample.

Trimming leaves V shorter by 0 bases and J shorter by 5 bases, with the junction holding 11 bases beyond the gene matches. The germline V gene provides CDR1 SGHRS and CDR2 YFSETQ. There are 16 amino acids in the CDR3, from cysteine to phenylalanine inclusive. Only CDR3 DNA is held: 48 bases, read in frame from base 1. The sample originates from a study of early T cells in non-severe SARS-CoV-2 infection (TCRdb year 2021). For context, the study as a whole: TCR sequencing used bulk RNA from unsorted whole blood, so alpha and beta chains could not be paired. General conclusions and limits of the study: VDJdb matching was skewed toward anti-spike CD8 responses and likely underestimated virus-specific expansions, missing private and CD4 specificities.

The chain is encoded by TRBV5-1 joined to TRBJ2-7; TRBD2 agrees with 7 junctional bases. Sample: whole blood. This clonotype originated in an adult who was a healthcare worker with PCR-confirmed SARS-CoV-2 infection or an uninfected control (not recorded which). The CDR3 protein is CASSLVSSGPPHEQYF. The nucleotide sequence is TGCGCCAGCAGCTTGGTGTCTAGCGGCCCCCCCCACGAGCAGTACTTC.